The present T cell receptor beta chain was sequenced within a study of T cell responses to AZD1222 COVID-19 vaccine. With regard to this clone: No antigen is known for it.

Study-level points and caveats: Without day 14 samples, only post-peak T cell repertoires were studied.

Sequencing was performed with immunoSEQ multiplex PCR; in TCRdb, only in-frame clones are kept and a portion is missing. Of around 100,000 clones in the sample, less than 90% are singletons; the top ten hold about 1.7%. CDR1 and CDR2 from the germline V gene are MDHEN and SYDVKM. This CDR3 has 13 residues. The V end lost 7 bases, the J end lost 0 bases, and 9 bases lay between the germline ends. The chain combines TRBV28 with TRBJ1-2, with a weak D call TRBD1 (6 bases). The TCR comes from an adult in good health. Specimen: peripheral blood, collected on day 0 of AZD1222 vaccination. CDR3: CASNTGSNYGYTF. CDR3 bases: TGTGCCAGCAATACAGGGTCTAACTATGGCTACACCTTC.